This record looks at one T cell receptor beta chain sequence and its context. The CDR3 contains 15 residues. Germline CDR1 and CDR2: SEHNR and FQNEAQ (reference sequence). Deletions cut 11 bases from V and 1 base from J, with 17 bases between. TCRdb passed the 5' RACE reads through MiXCR, listing each CDR3 protein once. The data show under 550,000 distinct CDR3 sequences, about 20% seen once. The sample originates from a study of T-cell memory formation after mild COVID-19. Source material: PBMCs or a T cell subset sorted from them (not recorded which). The chain recombines TRBV7-9 with TRBJ1-4; unclear D gene. The sequence was obtained from a young man who had mild COVID-19 (a few samples of this study predate the infection). Cell type and time point are not known. In nucleotides, the CDR3 is TGTGCCCTAGATTTTGACGGCAGAACTAATGAAAAACTGTTTTTT. Translating gives CALDFDGRTNEKLFF.